A single sample gave rise to the 28 T cell receptor beta chains below, sequenced in a study of molecular identifiers for immune sequencing clone quantification. TCRdb fed the PCR reads into MiXCR, producing one record per CDR3 protein. This sample yields around 470,000 distinct CDR3 sequences, of which 20% to 25% are seen a single time; about 0.8% belongs to the top ten. Sequenced input: naive CD8+ T cells from blood, with Jurkat cell RNA spiked in. The subset was: FACS-sorted CD8+CD4-CCR7+CD45RA+ naive T cells. These receptors were obtained from a human donor in good health. Some libraries in this study had Jurkat cell RNA spiked in.

This sequence joins TRBV7-9 and TRBJ2-1; 14 nucleotides agree with TRBD2. V shed 8 bases and J 7 bases; nucleotides not matched to a gene: 10. Looked up from germline, CDR1 is SEHNR and CDR2 is FQNEAQ (reference sequence). This CDR3 contains 16 residues. In DNA, the CDR3 is TGTGCCAGCCGCCATTCCGGACTAGCGGGAGGAAATGAGCAGTTCTTC. The encoded protein is CASRHSGLAGGNEQFF.

The chain recombines TRBV6-5 with TRBJ2-7, with 9 bases lining up with TRBD1. The CDR3 has 16 residues. Germline CDR1 is MNHEY and CDR2 is SVGAGI. V was clipped by 3 bases and J by 1 base; unmatched bases: 7. CDR3 in DNA: TGTGCCAGCAGTTATGGGACAGGGATCTTTTCCTACGAGCAGTACTTC. Translated, it gives CASSYGTGIFSYEQYF.

Details on this clonotype: Relative to the germline gene, one junction end is altered; a read error may explain this. The chain combines TRBV19 with TRBJ2-1; no firm D call. The CDR3 is 15 amino acids. Per germline, CDR1 LNHDA and CDR2 SQIVND (reference sequence). CDR3 residues: CAGSIVLRRLDEQFF. The CDR3 nucleotides read TGTGCCGGTAGTATAGTTTTGAGGAGATTAGATGAGCAGTTCTTC. The full variable domain, its missing parts supplied by reference TRBV19 and TRBJ2-1, is DGGITQSPKYLFRKEGQNVTLSCEQNLNHDAMYWYRQDPGQGLRLIYYSQIVNDFQKGDIAEGYSVSREKKESFPLTVTSAQKNPTAFYLCAGSIVLRRLDEQFFGPGTRLTVL.

In this sample, this clonotype turned up a few times. The chain is built from TRBV5-6 and TRBJ2-7, with TRBD1 matching over 9 bases. Germline loops: CDR1 SGHDT, CDR2 YYEEEE. The V and J ends lost 2 bases and 3 bases, in that order; junction bases with no gene match: 12. This CDR3 is 17 amino acids long. CDR3 loop: CASSLIGLDRGLYEQYF. The CDR3 nucleotides read TGTGCCAGCAGCTTAATAGGCCTGGACAGGGGACTCTACGAGCAGTACTTC.

This clonotype was detected ten times or more. V usage is TRBV20-1 and J usage is TRBJ2-7; 7 nucleotides agree with TRBD2. CDR1 and CDR2 from the germline V gene are DFQATT and SNEGSKA (reference sequence). V was pared by 4 bases and J by 3 bases, with 9 bases of the junction left unmatched. The CDR3 is made up of 14 amino acids. This CDR3 reads CSATWERGDYEQYF. The CDR3 DNA sequence: TGCAGTGCTACATGGGAGCGGGGTGACTACGAGCAGTACTTC.

In regard to this clonotype: Without the conserved terminal phenylalanine or tryptophan, this CDR3 likely stems from a read error. Here the CDR3 reads CASSSLTDTQYL. As DNA, the CDR3 is TGTGCCAGCAGCTCCTTAACAGATACGCAGTATCTT. J is TRBJ2-3 and V is TRBV13; D is undetermined. Germline assignment: CDR1 PRHDT and CDR2 FYEKMQ (reference sequence). The ends were cut back, 4 bases at V and 3 bases at J, with 5 bases in the middle. The CDR3 consists of 12 residues.

This clonotype was detected a few times. The chain is built from TRBV4-3 and TRBJ2-7; TRBD2 matches at 10 bases. After removal of 2 bases from V and 4 bases from J, the junction contained 5 bases not matched to a gene. Looked up from germline, CDR1 is LGHNA and CDR2 is YSLEER. There are 15 residues in the CDR3. In DNA form, the CDR3 reads TGCGCCAGCAGCCAACTAGCGGGGGAGGTATACGAGCAGTACTTC. Encoded protein: CASSQLAGEVYEQYF.

The chain uses TRBV4-3 and TRBJ2-5; 7 positions agree with TRBD2. Germline V gene lookup returns CDR1 LGHNA and CDR2 YSLEER. The CDR3 has 16 residues. J lost 2 bases, V lost 1 base, and 7 bases had no gene match. The CDR3 protein is CASSQGVGGIQETQYF. DNA for the CDR3: TGCGCCAGCAGCCAAGGTGTGGGGGGGATACAAGAGACCCAGTACTTC.

This clonotype was detected a few times. V usage is TRBV30 and J usage is TRBJ1-1; 7 bases are shared with TRBD1. The CDR3 spans 15 residues. Per the germline V gene, CDR1 is GTSNPN and CDR2 is SVGIG (reference sequence). V shed 5 bases, J shed 7 bases, and the junction held 16 bases outside the gene matches. CDR3 residues: CAWETQTGWRNEAFF. CDR3 nucleotides: TGTGCCTGGGAAACTCAGACAGGGTGGCGTAATGAAGCTTTCTTT.

Many counts were recorded for this clonotype. J is TRBJ1-5 and V is TRBV15; D is perhaps TRBD1 (5 bases). The CDR3 is 15 amino acids. The germline CDR1 and CDR2 sequences are LNHNV and YYDKDF (reference sequence). V gave up 5 bases and J gave up 1 base, with 12 bases separating them. The CDR3, as DNA: TGTGCCACCAGCCAAGTATGGGGGAGCAATCAGCCCCAGCATTTT. Translation gives CATSQVWGSNQPQHF.

This clonotype was counted many times. This rearrangement joins TRBV29-1 to TRBJ2-7, with 7 bases matching TRBD1. After removal of 6 bases from V and 3 bases from J, the junction contained 8 bases not matched to a gene. The germline V gene has CDR1 SQVTM and CDR2 ANQGSEA. The CDR3 spans 13 residues. This CDR3 reads CSVTTGVGYEQYF. Here the CDR3 DNA reads TGCAGCGTGACTACAGGGGTGGGCTACGAGCAGTACTTC.

Of note for this clonotype: A much larger clone differs from this one at a single base, so this may be a read error. The chain employs TRBV20-1 and TRBJ2-7, with a weak D call TRBD2 (6 bases). V gave up 6 bases and J gave up 2 bases, with 14 bases separating them. The CDR3 contains 13 residues. Germline CDR1 DFQATT, CDR2 SNEGSKA (reference sequence). The CDR3 region has the DNA TGCAGTGCCACCGGGACTGACCCCTACGAGCAGTACTTC. Encoded protein: CSATGTDPYEQYF.

V is TRBV7-9 and J is TRBJ2-3, with a tentative D call TRBD2 (6 bases). The V end lost 2 bases, the J end lost 0 bases, and 12 bases lay between the germline ends. CDR1 SEHNR and CDR2 FQNEAQ come from the germline V gene (reference sequence). The CDR3 has 16 residues. The CDR3 DNA reads as TGTGCCAGCAGCTTACCGCGGGGACTTAGCACAGATACGCAGTATTTT. Translating it yields CASSLPRGLSTDTQYF.

The V call is TRBV7-9, the J call TRBJ2-1, with D tentatively TRBD2 (7 bases). CDR3 size: 16 residues. Germline V gene lookup returns CDR1 SEHNR and CDR2 FQNEAQ (reference sequence). V was pared by 0 bases and J by 5 bases, with 14 bases between. The CDR3 is CASSLAGGGTNNEQFF. DNA of the CDR3: TGTGCCAGCAGCTTAGCGGGCGGGGGCACCAACAATGAGCAGTTCTTC.

The gene calls are TRBV19 and TRBJ2-1; TRBD2 is a possible D gene (5 bases). CDR3 length: 12 amino acids. Germline V CDR1 and CDR2: LNHDA, SQIVND (reference sequence). Trimming took 8 bases from V and 4 from J, leaving 9 bases between them. The CDR3 region is CASVDYYNEQFF. The CDR3 DNA follows: TGTGCCAGTGTAGACTATTACAATGAGCAGTTCTTC.

In this sample, this clonotype turned up many times. This chain links TRBV7-6 with TRBJ2-5; 9 bases are a match to TRBD2. The CDR3 contains 17 residues. The germline V gene has CDR1 SGHVS and CDR2 FNYEAQ. V trimming: 0 bases; J trimming: 0 bases; junction bases outside the gene matches: 5. The CDR3 loop reads CASSLAETSGYQETQYF. As DNA, the CDR3 is TGTGCCAGCAGCTTAGCAGAGACTAGCGGATACCAAGAGACCCAGTACTTC.

This clonotype occurred a few times. This chain joins TRBV3-1 and TRBJ2-5, with D possibly TRBD2 on 6 matching bases. CDR1 LGHDT and CDR2 YNNKEL come from the germline V gene (reference sequence). Trimming removed 4 bases from V and 3 bases from J, with 15 bases in between. The CDR3 consists of 15 residues. CDR3 DNA: TGTGCCAGCAGCCGGTCACGGGACTTCGAAGAGACCCAGTACTTC. This translates into CASSRSRDFEETQYF.

The sample holds many counts of this clonotype. For the CDR3, the DNA is TGTGCCAGCAGTTACGCGGGGGCTGAAGCTTTCTTT. It is translated as CASSYAGAEAFF. The chain links TRBV6-5 to TRBJ1-1; tentatively, D is TRBD1 (5 bases). V was cut by 2 bases and J by 6 bases, with 7 bases left in between. The CDR3 covers 12 residues. The germline V gene encodes CDR1 MNHEY and CDR2 SVGAGI.

This clonotype was counted between two and nine times. This chain joins TRBV5-1 and TRBJ2-7; 10 bases fit TRBD2. Unmatched junction bases numbered 9, after V lost 6 bases and J lost 0 bases. Germline-derived CDR1 and CDR2 are SGHRS and YFSETQ. This CDR3 is built from 16 residues. Here the CDR3 reads CASTSSSGRLSYEQYF. Here the CDR3 DNA reads TGCGCCAGCACCTCTTCTAGCGGGAGACTCTCCTACGAGCAGTACTTC.

V gene TRBV20-1 combines with J gene TRBJ1-5, with D maybe TRBD1 (6 bases). Trimming shortened V by 0 bases and J by 3 bases, and 15 bases separated the two germline ends. This CDR3 is built from 16 residues. Germline CDR1 is DFQATT and CDR2 is SNEGSKA (reference sequence). The CDR3 coding sequence is TGCAGTGCTAGAGATTCCAGGACAGCAAACAATCAGCCCCAGCATTTT. Its protein product is CSARDSRTANNQPQHF.

In its sample, this clonotype was seen a few times. This chain links TRBV30 with TRBJ1-3; no clear D gene. The CDR3 runs to 14 residues. The germline V gene has CDR1 GTSNPN and CDR2 SVGIG (reference sequence). Trimming took 3 bases from V and 0 from J, leaving 9 bases between them. CDR3 sequence (DNA): TGTGCCTGGAGGTCAGCTGACTCTGGAAACACCATATATTTT. The encoded protein is CAWRSADSGNTIYF.

This clonotype was counted at least ten times. The chain employs TRBV7-9 and TRBJ2-7; the D gene is possibly TRBD1 (6 bases). V shed 3 bases and J shed 6 bases, with 9 bases lying between them. This CDR3 has 12 amino acids. The germline V gene has CDR1 SEHNR and CDR2 FQNEAQ (reference sequence). The DNA for the CDR3 is TGTGCCAGCAGCTTTACAGGGACCGAGCAGTACTTC. Residues: CASSFTGTEQYF.

To note about this clonotype: This may stem from a read error, because a much larger clone lies one nucleotide away. The chain joins TRBV7-9 to TRBJ2-7; D is unclear. From germline, CDR1 is SEHNR and CDR2 FQNEAQ (reference sequence). The CDR3 is made up of 13 amino acids. V was shortened by 4 bases and J by 6 bases, with 13 bases between the two germline ends. The CDR3 is CASSSRIGAEQYF. CDR3 DNA sequence: TGTGCCAGCAGCTCACGAATAGGTGCCGAGCAGTACTTC.

This clonotype has only a few counts. The DNA of the CDR3 is TGTGCCAGCAGCAGGAGGGGACACATTCAGTACTTC. This translates into CASSRRGHIQYF. This chain links TRBV21-1 with TRBJ2-4; TRBD2, the table's D call, lacks a check against the DNA. TRBV21-1 is annotated as a pseudogene. The CDR3 has 12 residues.

Concerning this clonotype: One end of the junction does not line up with germline, which may come from a read error. The V call is TRBV20-1, the J call TRBJ2-7; 7 bases match TRBD1. The germline V gene encodes CDR1 DFQATT and CDR2 SNEGSKA (reference sequence). This CDR3 comprises 13 residues. The CDR3 coding sequence is TGCAGTGCTCGAGACGACAGGGCTTACGAGCAGTACTTC. Translating gives CSARDDRAYEQYF.

The chain has TRBV6-1 and TRBJ2-7; D is unclear. This CDR3 is built from 15 residues. Germline CDR1 MNHNS, CDR2 SASEGT. The V end was cut by 1 base, the J end by 5 bases, with 15 bases between. The CDR3 sequence: CASSEGPVAPHEQYF. For the CDR3, the DNA is TGTGCCAGCAGTGAAGGACCAGTGGCCCCCCACGAGCAGTACTTC.

This clonotype was found many times. This sequence joins TRBV3-1 and TRBJ2-1; D might be TRBD2 (6 bases). The CDR3 extends over 14 amino acids. The germline V gene has CDR1 LGHDT and CDR2 YNNKEL (reference sequence). Trimming took off 4 bases at V and 4 bases at J, with 11 bases between the two ends. The CDR3 spells CASSPRTTYNEQFF. In DNA form, the CDR3 reads TGTGCCAGCAGCCCCCGGACTACTTACAATGAGCAGTTCTTC.

This chain uses TRBV6-5 with TRBJ1-1; no firm D call. V lost 2 bases and J 5 bases, leaving 9 bases between the germline ends. Germline V gene data show CDR1 as MNHEY and CDR2 as SVGAGI. The CDR3 loop spans 13 amino acids. This chain's CDR3 is CASSYVQGTEAFF. Written as DNA, the CDR3 is TGTGCCAGCAGTTACGTACAAGGAACTGAAGCTTTCTTT.